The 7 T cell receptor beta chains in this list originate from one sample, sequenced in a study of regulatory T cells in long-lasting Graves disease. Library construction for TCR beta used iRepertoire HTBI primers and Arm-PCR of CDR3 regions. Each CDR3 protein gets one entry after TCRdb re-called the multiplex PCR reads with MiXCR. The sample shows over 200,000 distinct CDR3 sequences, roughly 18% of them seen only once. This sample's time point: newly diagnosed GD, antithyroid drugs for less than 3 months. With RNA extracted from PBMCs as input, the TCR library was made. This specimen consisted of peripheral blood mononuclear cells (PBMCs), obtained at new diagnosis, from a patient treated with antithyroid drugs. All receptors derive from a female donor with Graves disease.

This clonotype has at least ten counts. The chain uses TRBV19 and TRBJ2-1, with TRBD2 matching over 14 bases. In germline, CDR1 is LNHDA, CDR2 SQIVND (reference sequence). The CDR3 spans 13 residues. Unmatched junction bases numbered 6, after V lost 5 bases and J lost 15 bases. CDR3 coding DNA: TGTGCCAGTAGTTTAGGGACTAGCGGGAGTCTGTTCTTC. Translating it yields CASSLGTSGSLFF.

The CDR3: CASQDRGVPEAFF. The CDR3 DNA sequence: TGTGCCAGTCAGGACAGGGGTGTTCCTGAAGCTTTCTTT. V is TRBV19 and J is TRBJ1-1, with 9 bases fitting TRBD1. The J segment lost 6 bases and the V segment lost 8 bases, leaving 7 bases of the junction unmatched. This CDR3 comprises 13 residues. CDR1 and CDR2 from the germline V gene are LNHDA and SQIVND (reference sequence). Filled out from reference TRBV19 and TRBJ1-1, the complete variable domain reads DGGITQSPKYLFRKEGQNVTLSCEQNLNHDAMYWYRQDPGQGLRLIYYSQIVNDFQKGDIAEGYSVSREKKESFPLTVTSAQKNPTAFYLCASQDRGVPEAFFGQGTRLTVV.

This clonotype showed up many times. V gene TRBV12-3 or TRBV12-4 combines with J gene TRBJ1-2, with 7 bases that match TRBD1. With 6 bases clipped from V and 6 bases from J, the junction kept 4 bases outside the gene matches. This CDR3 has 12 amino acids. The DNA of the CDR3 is TGTGCCAGCAGCGACAGGGTCCATGGCTACACCTTC. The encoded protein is CASSDRVHGYTF.

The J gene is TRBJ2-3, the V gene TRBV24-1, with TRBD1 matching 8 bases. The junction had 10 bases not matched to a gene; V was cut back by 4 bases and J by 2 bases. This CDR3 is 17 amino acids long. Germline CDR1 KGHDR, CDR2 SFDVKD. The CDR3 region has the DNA TGTGCCACCAGTGAAACTCCCGGGACAGGATTCACAGATACGCAGTATTTT. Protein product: CATSETPGTGFTDTQYF.

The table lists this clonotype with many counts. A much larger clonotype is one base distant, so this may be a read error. The CDR3 here is CASNGEGDTQYF. The DNA of the CDR3 is TGTGCCAGCAACGGGGAGGGGGATACGCAGTATTTT. V usage is TRBV2 and J usage is TRBJ2-3; the match to TRBD2 covers 7 bases. This CDR3 has 12 residues. Unmatched junction bases numbered 4, after V lost 7 bases and J lost 6 bases. CDR1 and CDR2 (germline): SNHLY, FYNNEI.

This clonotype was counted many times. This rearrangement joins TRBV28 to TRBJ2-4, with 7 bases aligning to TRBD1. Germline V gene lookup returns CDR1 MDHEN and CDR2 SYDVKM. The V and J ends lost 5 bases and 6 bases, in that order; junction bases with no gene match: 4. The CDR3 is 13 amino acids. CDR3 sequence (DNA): TGTGCCAGCAGTCCCGGGACAGTAAACATTCAGTACTTC. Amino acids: CASSPGTVNIQYF.

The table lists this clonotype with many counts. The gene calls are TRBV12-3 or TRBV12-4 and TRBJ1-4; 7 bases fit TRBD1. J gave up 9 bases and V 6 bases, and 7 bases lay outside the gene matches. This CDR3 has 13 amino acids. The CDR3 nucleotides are TGTGCCAGCAGGATGGGACAGTCAAAAAAACTGTTTTTT. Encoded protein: CASRMGQSKKLFF.